This T cell receptor (beta chain) originates from a study of Ad26.COV2.S vaccination and SARS-CoV-2 variants. Study-wide background: Intramuscularly, Ad26.COV2.S was given either once or twice, 56 days apart.

Germline CDR1 is SQVTM and CDR2 is ANQGSEA. V dropped 7 bases and J dropped 16 bases, with 11 bases sitting between them. This CDR3 has 8 amino acids. The sample's treatment: around 19 received Ad26.COV2.S at low or high dose, single or two shots; about 5 received placebo; per-sample allocation not given. It was on day 63 after the first vaccine or placebo injection that samples were taken. This vaccine is an Ad26 vector that expresses the Wuhan-strain SARS-CoV-2 spike. TCRdb's copy holds only in-frame clones and misses some; the assay was immunoSEQ multiplex PCR. The data hold about 320,000 clones, with 85% to 90% observed a single time.

This material consisted of peripheral blood, taken in a trial of Ad26.COV2.S vaccine versus placebo. V gene TRBV29-1 combines with J gene TRBJ2-1; no clear D. This receptor was taken from a person between 18 and 60 years old who received the Ad26.COV2.S COVID-19 vaccine or a placebo. CDR3 protein: CSGPDRFF. In nucleotides, the CDR3 is TGCAGCGGCCCGGACCGATTCTTC.